This T cell receptor (beta chain) was captured by sequencing in a study of blood T cell repertoires in COVID-19 (dated by TCRdb to 2018 to 2021). Notes on the research overall: Collaborator samples came from the United States, Italy and Spain and covered acute and convalescent phases of COVID-19. The material from the prospective study consisted of cDNA or gDNA derived from T cells, B-cell-depleted T cells, or PBMCs. Subjects who had been exposed to COVID-19, were actively infected with it, or had recovered from it provided the deeply sampled blood TCRbeta repertoires that made up the dataset. A freely available public database, intended as a resource for researchers studying the immune response to SARS-CoV-2, is where the repertoires were released. The samples were drawn from two sources: the first 160 participants of the ongoing ImmuneRACE study, and some 1,300 subjects contributed by 6 global collaborators. Nearly every sample came with metadata listing a de-identified subject ID, COVID-19 status, age in years and sex. Where HLA class I and class II types were available, the types were taken from metadata supplied by the sample provider, not from assay-based typing.

TCRbeta CDR3 regions were amplified from genomic DNA using the immunoSEQ Assay, a bias-controlled multiplex PCR. The authors' analysis ran thus. Within the assay, amplification of reference gene primers was used to estimate how many nucleated cells each sample contained. To quantify the absolute abundance of each unique TCRbeta CDR3 rearrangement, sequence reads were collapsed and filtered. Productive Simpson clonality was computed per sample as the square root of Simpson's diversity index over productive rearrangements. The table was pulled from immuneACCESS by TCRdb, which kept in-frame rearrangements only. Such tables lose some clones; where checked, under half of the loss comes from unresolved V genes, and the rest has no known cause. D and trimming were read from the DNA, whereas the V and J calls and clone size are those reported in that table. This sample holds hundreds of thousands of clones; 75% to 85% were observed only once. The ten largest clones take up approximately 4.5% of the sample.

The investigation overall reported the following: How much clinical and demographic metadata was included differed by source and by participant, and the metadata was provided uncurated.

This clone was recorded once. The antigen it recognizes is unknown. Qualities for individual bases were not recorded, and no much larger clone is one base off. The collaborating institutions used their own protocols to collect whole blood in K2EDTA tubes. For TCRbeta analysis, collaborators shipped samples as frozen whole blood, isolated PBMCs, or DNA extracted from either of those sample types. Trimming accounts for 3 bases at V and 6 bases at J, while the number of junction bases matched to no gene is 11. In the germline V gene (reference sequence), CDR1 corresponds to GTSNPN and CDR2 to SVGIG. The CDR3, cysteine through phenylalanine, is 16 amino acids long. The kept DNA is CDR3 alone, 48 bases in frame from the first base.

Sequencing was performed on peripheral blood. The sequence is built from TRBV30 and TRBJ1-6; 7 of the junction bases match TRBD1. The TCR originated in a woman in her seventies with acute or convalescent COVID-19. At the DNA level, the sequence is TGTGCCTGGAGCCCCGACAGGGCGTTTTCTAATTCACCCCTCCACTTT. Its translation is CAWSPDRAFSNSPLHF.